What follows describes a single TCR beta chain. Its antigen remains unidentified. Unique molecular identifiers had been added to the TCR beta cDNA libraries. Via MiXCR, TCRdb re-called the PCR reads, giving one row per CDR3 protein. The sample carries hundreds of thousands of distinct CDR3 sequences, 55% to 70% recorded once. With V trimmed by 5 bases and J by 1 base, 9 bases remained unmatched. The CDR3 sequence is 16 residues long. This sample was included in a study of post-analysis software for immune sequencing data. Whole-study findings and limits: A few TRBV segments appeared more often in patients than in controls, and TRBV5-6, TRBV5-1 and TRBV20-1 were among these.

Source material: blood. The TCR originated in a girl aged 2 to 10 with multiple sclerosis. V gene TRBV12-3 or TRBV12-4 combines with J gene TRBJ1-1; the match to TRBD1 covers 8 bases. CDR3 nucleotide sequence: TGTGCCAGCAGTCCCAGCTTCGGGACAGGGAACACTGAAGCTTTCTTT. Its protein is CASSPSFGTGNTEAFF.